These 15 T cell receptor beta chains were sequenced from one sample in a study of T cell clones after liver transplantation. Generated by immunoSEQ multiplex PCR, the TCRdb table keeps only in-frame clones and is missing some. This sample has 77,000 or so clones, with around 80% found just once. Sequencing was performed on CD4+ T cells from blood, taken 12 months after liver transplant. These receptor sequences come from a human patient who received a liver transplant. A share of the T cells may be of graft donor origin.

The chain employs TRBV18 and TRBJ2-7, with D perhaps matching TRBD1 or TRBD2 (5 bases each). CDR1 is KGHSH and CDR2 is LQKENI in the germline V gene. V was pared by 3 bases and J by 2 bases, with 14 bases between. The CDR3 has 15 residues. CDR3: CASSPGPGGPYEQYF. The CDR3 DNA reads TGTGCCAGCTCACCGGGCCCTGGGGGACCCTACGAGCAGTACTTC.

This clone was observed a single time. V usage is TRBV28 and J usage is TRBJ1-2, with 8 nucleotides matching TRBD1. The CDR3 contains 15 residues. V was clipped by 6 bases and J by 8 bases; unmatched bases: 14. Per the germline V gene, CDR1 is MDHEN and CDR2 is SYDVKM. DNA of the CDR3: TGTGCCAGCAGCCAGACAGGGGAGCGTCGGGACGGCTACACCTTC. Its protein product is CASSQTGERRDGYTF.

The chain joins TRBV2 to TRBJ1-1, with TRBD1 matching 7 bases. Germline CDR1 SNHLY, CDR2 FYNNEI. Germline trimming cut 6 bases from V and 1 base from J; bases unmatched to any gene: 5. The CDR3 loop spans 14 amino acids. The CDR3 DNA sequence: TGTGCCAGCAGGGGGGACAGAACGAACACTGAAGCTTTCTTT. Its protein product is CASRGDRTNTEAFF.

The chain combines TRBV6-6 with TRBJ2-1; TRBD1 matches 7 bases. The V gene's germline CDR1 is MNHNY and CDR2 SVGAGI (reference sequence). The V segment lost 5 bases and the J segment 2 bases; nucleotides outside the gene matches: 6. The CDR3 loop spans 15 amino acids. The CDR3 sequence: CASSLSDRAYNEQFF. The CDR3 DNA sequence: TGTGCCAGCAGTCTATCCGACAGGGCCTACAATGAGCAGTTCTTC.

This CDR3 is CASSETDGMGQYF. In nucleotides, the CDR3 is TGTGCCAGCAGTGAAACGGACGGGATGGGCCAGTACTTC. The genes are TRBV2 and TRBJ2-5; TRBD2 is a possible D gene (5 bases). Germline CDR1 and CDR2: SNHLY and FYNNEI. The CDR3 loop spans 13 amino acids. Trimming left V 2 bases short and J 10 bases short, with 14 bases between.

V gene TRBV4-1 combines with J gene TRBJ2-3; 8 bases fit TRBD2. With V trimmed by 3 bases and J by 1 base, 9 bases remained unmatched. Germline V CDR1 and CDR2: MGHRA, YSYEKL. The CDR3 contains 17 residues. CDR3 residues: CASSHPSGGLRTDTQYF. CDR3 coding DNA: TGCGCCAGCAGCCATCCCTCGGGGGGGCTCCGCACAGATACGCAGTATTTT.

The J gene is TRBJ1-1, the V gene TRBV6-1; D unresolved. The V end lost 6 bases, the J end lost 5 bases, and 16 bases lay between the germline ends. The CDR3 consists of 14 residues. The germline gives CDR1 MNHNS, CDR2 SASEGT. The chain's CDR3 is CASRKFEGRTEAFF. DNA of the CDR3: TGTGCCAGCAGAAAGTTCGAGGGTAGGACTGAAGCTTTCTTT.

This clone was seen only a few times. This rearrangement joins TRBV14 to TRBJ2-1, with a tentative D call TRBD1 (5 bases). CDR1 SGHDN and CDR2 FVKESK come from the germline V gene. V dropped 5 bases and J dropped 8 bases, with 10 bases sitting between them. The CDR3 consists of 12 residues. CDR3: CASSKQGYEQFF. The CDR3 DNA reads as TGTGCCAGCAGCAAGCAGGGCTATGAGCAGTTCTTC. The whole variable domain, filled in from reference TRBV14 and TRBJ2-1, reads EAGVTQFPSHSVIEKGQTVTLRCDPISGHDNLYWYRRVMGKEIKFLLHFVKESKQDESGMPNNRFLAERTGGTYSTLKVQPAELEDSGVYFCASSKQGYEQFFGPGTRLTVL.

This sequence joins TRBV5-1 and TRBJ2-1; D is undetermined. This CDR3 is 14 amino acids long. Germline CDR1 SGHRS, CDR2 YFSETQ. The V gene lost 3 bases and the J gene lost 9 bases, with 16 bases spanning the gap. The CDR3 sequence is CASSSLPTGTEQFF. The CDR3 DNA is TGCGCCAGCAGCTCCCTCCCAACGGGTACTGAGCAGTTCTTC.

This chain uses TRBV7-3 with TRBJ2-7, with 7 positions matching TRBD2. The CDR3 runs to 15 residues. The V gene end was trimmed by 5 bases and the J gene end by 0 bases; junction bases not matched to a gene: 7. CDR1 is SGHTA and CDR2 is FQGTGA in the germline V gene. The CDR3 nucleotides are TGTGCCAGCAGCCCTACTAGCGAGAACTCCTACGAGCAGTACTTC. Protein sequence: CASSPTSENSYEQYF. Drawing the rest from reference TRBV7-3 and TRBJ2-7, the complete variable domain is GAGVSQTPSNKVTEKGKYVELRCDPISGHTALYWYRQSLGQGPEFLIYFQGTGAADDSGLPNDRFFAVRPEGSVSTLKIQRTERGDSAVYLCASSPTSENSYEQYFGPGTRLTVT.

The V and J genes are TRBV29-1 and TRBJ2-7, with D perhaps matching TRBD2 (6 bases). The germline V gene has CDR1 SQVTM and CDR2 ANQGSEA. The CDR3 is made up of 13 amino acids. The V end lost 6 bases, the J end lost 0 bases, and 12 bases lay between the germline ends. The CDR3 loop reads CSVLIGGSYEQYF. In DNA form, the CDR3 reads TGCAGCGTGTTAATCGGGGGCTCCTACGAGCAGTACTTC.

The chain combines TRBV7-2 with TRBJ2-1; D gene unclear. The germline gives CDR1 SGHTA, CDR2 FQGNSA. There are 15 residues in the CDR3. The V gene lost 1 base and the J gene lost 2 bases, with 9 bases spanning the gap. In DNA form, the CDR3 reads TGTGCCAGCAGCTTAGGGCCCGGAACCTACAATGAGCAGTTCTTC. This encodes CASSLGPGTYNEQFF.

The chain links TRBV15 to TRBJ2-6; D gene uncertain. CDR1 is LNHNV and CDR2 is YYDKDF in the germline V gene (reference sequence). Trimming cost V 0 bases and J 4 bases, with 19 bases left between them. The CDR3 loop spans 19 amino acids. The CDR3 nucleotides read TGTGCCACCAGCAGAGATCGGGTCCGAACAAGGCCCGGGGCCAACGTCCTGACTTTC. This gives the protein CATSRDRVRTRPGANVLTF. The full variable domain, its missing parts supplied by reference TRBV15 and TRBJ2-6, is DAMVIQNPRYQVTQFGKPVTLSCSQTLNHNVMYWYQQKSSQAPKLLFHYYDKDFNNEADTPDNFQSRRPNTSFCFLDIRSPGLGDTAMYLCATSRDRVRTRPGANVLTFGAGSRLTVL.

Only one count was recorded for this clone. This chain links TRBV18 with TRBJ1-4; D is perhaps TRBD1 (6 bases). Trimming shortened V by 2 bases and J by 11 bases, and 18 bases separated the two germline ends. The CDR3 spans 15 residues. CDR1 is KGHSH and CDR2 is LQKENI in the germline V gene. The CDR3 nucleotides are TGTGCCAGCTCACCAGCTGGGGGGCGCGAGCAGAAACTGTTTTTT. The encoded protein is CASSPAGGREQKLFF. Complete variable domain (other parts from reference TRBV18 and TRBJ1-4): NAGVMQNPRHLVRRRGQEARLRCSPMKGHSHVYWYRQLPEEGLKFMVYLQKENIIDESGMPKERFSAEFPKEGPSILRIQQVVRGDSAAYFCASSPAGGREQKLFFGSGTQLSVL.

V usage is TRBV9 and J usage is TRBJ2-1, with 12 bases matching TRBD2. V was pared by 4 bases and J by 1 base, with 21 bases of the junction left unmatched. CDR3 length: 22 amino acids. Germline CDR1 is SGDLS and CDR2 is YYNGEE. The CDR3 sequence is CASSPRPEIGLAGSRSYNEQFF. CDR3 nucleotide sequence: TGTGCCAGCAGCCCACGACCGGAGATCGGACTAGCGGGAAGTCGGTCCTACAATGAGCAGTTCTTC.